This T cell receptor beta chain was observed in a study of blood T cells in healthy people across ages. Study-wide context: About one barcoded beta molecule was captured per two T cells (by template switching).

This CDR3 is 14 amino acids long. Germline values: CDR1 DFQATT, CDR2 SNEGSKA (reference sequence). The V segment lost 6 bases and the J segment 6 bases; nucleotides outside the gene matches: 7. Peripheral blood samples of around 9.3 milliliters were drawn from each donor. Whenever a sample was processed, at least 6.5 million PBMCs were isolated. Findings of the study overall: The unsorted PBMCs prevented any conclusive comparison of naive versus antigen-experienced cells.

On this clonotype: The antigen is not known.

The second PCR ran roughly 7 to 11 cycles with a sample-barcoded 5' primer and J-beta primers. TCRdb called the 5' RACE reads again in MiXCR, with one record for every CDR3 protein. This sample has hundreds of thousands of distinct CDR3 sequences; 56% occur once, and the top ten carry around a quarter. J is TRBJ2-3 and V is TRBV20-1; 12 positions agree with TRBD1. Input material: blood. This TCR came from a man aged 35 to 55 in good health. The CDR3 DNA follows: TGCAGTGCACGCCGGGACAGGGGGCGGGATACGCAGTATTTT. This translates into CSARRDRGRDTQYF.